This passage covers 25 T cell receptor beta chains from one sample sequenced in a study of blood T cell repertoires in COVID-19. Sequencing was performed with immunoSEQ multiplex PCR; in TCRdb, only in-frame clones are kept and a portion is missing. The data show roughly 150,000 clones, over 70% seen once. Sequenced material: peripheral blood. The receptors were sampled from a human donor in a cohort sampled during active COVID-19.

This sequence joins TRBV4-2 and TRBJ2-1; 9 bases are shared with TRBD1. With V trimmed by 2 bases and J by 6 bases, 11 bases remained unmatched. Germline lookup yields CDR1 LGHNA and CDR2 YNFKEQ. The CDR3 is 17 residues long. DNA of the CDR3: TGTGCCAGCAGCCAATCGTTCGGGACAGGGAAGGGCAATGAGCAGTTCTTC. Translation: CASSQSFGTGKGNEQFF.

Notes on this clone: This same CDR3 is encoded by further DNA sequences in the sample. CDR3 coding DNA: TGTGCCAGCAGCGTACGAGCTAACTATGGCTACACCTTC. As protein: CASSVRANYGYTF. J is TRBJ1-2 and V is TRBV9; no clear D. This CDR3 has 13 residues. Between the trimmed V and J ends, which lost 1 base and 0 bases, there was a span of 4 bases. CDR1 and CDR2 (germline): SGDLS, YYNGEE.

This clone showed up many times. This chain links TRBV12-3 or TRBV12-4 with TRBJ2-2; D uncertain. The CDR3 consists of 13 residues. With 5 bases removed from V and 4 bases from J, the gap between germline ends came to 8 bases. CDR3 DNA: TGTGCCAGCAGTATACGAGGCACCGGGGAGCTGTTTTTT. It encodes CASSIRGTGELFF.

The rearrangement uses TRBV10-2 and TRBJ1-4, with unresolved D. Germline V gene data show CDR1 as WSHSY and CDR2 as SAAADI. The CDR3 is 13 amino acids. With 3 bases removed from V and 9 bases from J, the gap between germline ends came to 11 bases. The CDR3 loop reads CASSETDSQKLFF. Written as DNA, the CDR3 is TGCGCCAGCAGTGAAACCGACTCGCAAAAACTGTTTTTT.

CDR3 protein: CASSPGQGYGYGYTF. CDR3 nucleotides: TGCGCCAGCAGCCCAGGACAGGGATATGGGTATGGCTACACCTTC. The chain joins TRBV5-1 to TRBJ1-2; 8 bases line up with TRBD1. CDR1 SGHRS and CDR2 YFSETQ come from the germline V gene. V was clipped by 4 bases and J by 5 bases; unmatched bases: 10. CDR3 length: 15 residues.

CDR3 protein: CASSPTTSYPPNEQFF. CDR3 DNA sequence: TGTGCCAGCAGCCCTACAACTAGCTATCCACCCAATGAGCAGTTCTTC. The V call is TRBV11-3, the J call TRBJ2-1; D may be TRBD2 (6 bases). In germline, CDR1 is SGHNT, CDR2 YENEEA. This CDR3 contains 16 residues. With 5 bases removed from V and 6 bases from J, the gap between germline ends came to 20 bases. Full variable domain (remainder filled in from reference TRBV11-3 and TRBJ2-1): EAGVVQSPRYKIIEKKQPVAFWCNPISGHNTLYWYLQNLGQGPELLIRYENEEAVDDSQLPKDRFSAERLKGVDSTLKIQPAELGDSAVYLCASSPTTSYPPNEQFFGPGTRLTVL.

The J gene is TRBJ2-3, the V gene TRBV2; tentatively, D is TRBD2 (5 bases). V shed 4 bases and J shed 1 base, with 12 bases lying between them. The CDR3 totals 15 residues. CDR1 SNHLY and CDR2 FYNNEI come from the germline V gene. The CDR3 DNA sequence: TGTGCCAGCAGTGCCGGGGTAAGCCGCACAGATACGCAGTATTTT. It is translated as CASSAGVSRTDTQYF.

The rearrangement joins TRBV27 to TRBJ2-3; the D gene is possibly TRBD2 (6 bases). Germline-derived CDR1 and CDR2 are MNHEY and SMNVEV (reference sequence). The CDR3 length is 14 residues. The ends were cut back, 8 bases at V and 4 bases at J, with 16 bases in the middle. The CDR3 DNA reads TGTGCCAGCCGGTCCGCGGGAAGGCCAGATACGCAGTATTTT. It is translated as CASRSAGRPDTQYF.

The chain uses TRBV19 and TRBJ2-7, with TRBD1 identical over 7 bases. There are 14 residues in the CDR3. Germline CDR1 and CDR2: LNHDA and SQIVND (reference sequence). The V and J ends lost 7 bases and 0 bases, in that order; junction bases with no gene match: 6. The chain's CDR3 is CASNHPGGSYEQYF. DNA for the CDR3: TGTGCCAGTAATCACCCAGGGGGCTCCTACGAGCAGTACTTC. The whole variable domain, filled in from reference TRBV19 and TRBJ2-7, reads DGGITQSPKYLFRKEGQNVTLSCEQNLNHDAMYWYRQDPGQGLRLIYYSQIVNDFQKGDIAEGYSVSREKKESFPLTVTSAQKNPTAFYLCASNHPGGSYEQYFGPGTRLTVT.

The chain's CDR3 is CASRGQDAGANVLTF. In DNA, the CDR3 is TGTGCCAGCAGGGGACAGGACGCTGGGGCCAACGTCCTGACTTTC. The J gene is TRBJ2-6, the V gene TRBV6-5; the match to TRBD1 covers 8 bases. J gave up 2 bases and V 6 bases, and 3 bases lay outside the gene matches. The CDR3 has 15 residues. Germline V CDR1 and CDR2: MNHEY, SVGAGI.

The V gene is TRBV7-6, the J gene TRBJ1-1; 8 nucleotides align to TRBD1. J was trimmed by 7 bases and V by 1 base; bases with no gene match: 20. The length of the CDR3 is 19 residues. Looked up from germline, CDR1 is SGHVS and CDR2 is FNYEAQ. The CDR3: CASSLEAPGGRGLSGEAFF. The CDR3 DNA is TGTGCCAGCAGCTTAGAAGCACCGGGAGGCAGGGGGCTTTCAGGTGAAGCTTTCTTT.

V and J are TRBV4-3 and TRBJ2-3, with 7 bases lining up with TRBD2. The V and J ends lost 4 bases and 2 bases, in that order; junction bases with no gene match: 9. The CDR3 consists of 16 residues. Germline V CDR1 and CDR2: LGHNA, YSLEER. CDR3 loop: CASSRASGVPTDTQYF. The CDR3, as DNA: TGCGCCAGCAGCCGGGCCAGCGGGGTACCCACAGATACGCAGTATTTT.

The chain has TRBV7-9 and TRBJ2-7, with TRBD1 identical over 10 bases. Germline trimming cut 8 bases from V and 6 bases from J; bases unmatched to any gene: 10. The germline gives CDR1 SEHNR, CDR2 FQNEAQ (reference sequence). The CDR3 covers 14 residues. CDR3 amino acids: CASAEGQGNLEQYF. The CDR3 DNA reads TGTGCCAGCGCCGAGGGACAGGGGAATCTCGAGCAGTACTTC.

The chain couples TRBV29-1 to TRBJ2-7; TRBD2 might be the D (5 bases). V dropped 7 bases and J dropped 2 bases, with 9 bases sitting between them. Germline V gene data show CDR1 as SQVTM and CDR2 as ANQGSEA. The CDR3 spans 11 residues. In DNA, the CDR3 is TGCAGCGCACTAGGGACCTACGAGCAGTACTTC. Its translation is CSALGTYEQYF.

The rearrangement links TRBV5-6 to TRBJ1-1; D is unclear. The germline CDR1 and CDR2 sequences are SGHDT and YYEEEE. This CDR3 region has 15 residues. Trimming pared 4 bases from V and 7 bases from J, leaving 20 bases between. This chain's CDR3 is CASSQTTRRSHEAFF. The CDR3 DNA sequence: TGTGCCAGCAGCCAGACGACACGGAGGTCTCATGAAGCTTTCTTT.

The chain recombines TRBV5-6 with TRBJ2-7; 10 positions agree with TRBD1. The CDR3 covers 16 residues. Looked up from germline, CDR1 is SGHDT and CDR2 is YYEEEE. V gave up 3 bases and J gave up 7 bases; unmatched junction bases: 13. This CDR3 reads CASSSGHKPGQGEQYV. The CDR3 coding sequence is TGTGCCAGCAGCTCTGGTCACAAACCGGGACAGGGGGAGCAGTACGTC.

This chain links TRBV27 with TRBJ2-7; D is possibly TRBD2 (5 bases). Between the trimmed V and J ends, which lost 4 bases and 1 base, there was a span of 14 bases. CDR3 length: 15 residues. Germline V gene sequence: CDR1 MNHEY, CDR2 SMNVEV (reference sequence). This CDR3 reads CASSSLTAGSYEQYF. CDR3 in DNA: TGTGCCAGCAGTTCCCTCACGGCGGGTTCCTACGAGCAGTACTTC.

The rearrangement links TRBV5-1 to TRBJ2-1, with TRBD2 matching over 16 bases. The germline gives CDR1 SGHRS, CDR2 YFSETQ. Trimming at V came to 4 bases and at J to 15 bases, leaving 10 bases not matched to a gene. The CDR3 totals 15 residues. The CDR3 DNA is TGCGCCAGCAGCCTCGGGACTAGCGGGGGGGCGCGTGGGTTCTTC. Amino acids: CASSLGTSGGARGFF.

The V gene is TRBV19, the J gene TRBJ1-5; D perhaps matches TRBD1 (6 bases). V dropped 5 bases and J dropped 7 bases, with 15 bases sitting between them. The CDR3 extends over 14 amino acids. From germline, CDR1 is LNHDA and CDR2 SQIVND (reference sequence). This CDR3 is CASSLEDSRQPQHF. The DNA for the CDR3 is TGTGCCAGTAGTCTGGAGGACAGCAGACAGCCCCAGCATTTT.

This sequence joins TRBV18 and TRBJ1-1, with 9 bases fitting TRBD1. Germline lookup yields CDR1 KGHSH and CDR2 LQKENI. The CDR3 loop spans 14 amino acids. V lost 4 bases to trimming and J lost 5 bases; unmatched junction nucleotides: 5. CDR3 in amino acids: CASSLQGAGTEAFF. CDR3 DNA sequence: TGTGCCAGCTCACTACAGGGGGCTGGGACTGAAGCTTTCTTT.

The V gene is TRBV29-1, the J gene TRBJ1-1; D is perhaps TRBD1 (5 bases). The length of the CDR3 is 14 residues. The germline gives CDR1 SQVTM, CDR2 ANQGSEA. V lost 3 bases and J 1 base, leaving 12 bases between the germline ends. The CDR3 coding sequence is TGCAGCGTTGATCAGGGTTATTCGAACACTGAAGCTTTCTTT. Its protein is CSVDQGYSNTEAFF.

This chain's CDR3 is CASSLGRRSSGYTF. In nucleotides, the CDR3 is TGTGCCAGCAGCTTAGGTAGGAGGTCCTCCGGCTACACCTTC. The chain employs TRBV11-2 and TRBJ1-2; D gene unclear. This CDR3 region has 14 residues. The V gene's germline CDR1 is SGHAT and CDR2 FQNNGV. Trimming took 1 base from V and 8 from J, leaving 14 bases between them.

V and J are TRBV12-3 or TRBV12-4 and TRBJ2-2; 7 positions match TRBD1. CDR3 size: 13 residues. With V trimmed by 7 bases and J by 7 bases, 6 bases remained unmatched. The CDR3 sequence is CASNLQGVGELFF. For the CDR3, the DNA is TGTGCCAGCAACCTCCAGGGGGTCGGGGAGCTGTTTTTT.

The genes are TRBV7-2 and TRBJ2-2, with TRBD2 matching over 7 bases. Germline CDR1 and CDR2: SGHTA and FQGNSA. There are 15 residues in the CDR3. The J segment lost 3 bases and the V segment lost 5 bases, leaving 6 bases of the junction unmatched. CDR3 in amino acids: CASSPKTSHTGELFF. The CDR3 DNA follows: TGTGCCAGCAGCCCTAAGACTAGCCACACCGGGGAGCTGTTTTTT. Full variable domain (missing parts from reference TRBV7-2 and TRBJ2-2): GAGVSQSPSNKVTEKGKDVELRCDPISGHTALYWYRQSLGQGLEFLIYFQGNSAPDKSGLPSDRFSAERTGGSVSTLTIQRTQQEDSAVYLCASSPKTSHTGELFFGEGSRLTVL.

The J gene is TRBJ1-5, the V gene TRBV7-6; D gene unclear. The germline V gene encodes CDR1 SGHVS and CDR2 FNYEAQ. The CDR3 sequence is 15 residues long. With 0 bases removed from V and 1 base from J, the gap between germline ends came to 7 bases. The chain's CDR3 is CASSLATGSNQPQHF. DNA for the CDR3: TGTGCCAGCAGCTTAGCGACGGGAAGCAATCAGCCCCAGCATTTT.